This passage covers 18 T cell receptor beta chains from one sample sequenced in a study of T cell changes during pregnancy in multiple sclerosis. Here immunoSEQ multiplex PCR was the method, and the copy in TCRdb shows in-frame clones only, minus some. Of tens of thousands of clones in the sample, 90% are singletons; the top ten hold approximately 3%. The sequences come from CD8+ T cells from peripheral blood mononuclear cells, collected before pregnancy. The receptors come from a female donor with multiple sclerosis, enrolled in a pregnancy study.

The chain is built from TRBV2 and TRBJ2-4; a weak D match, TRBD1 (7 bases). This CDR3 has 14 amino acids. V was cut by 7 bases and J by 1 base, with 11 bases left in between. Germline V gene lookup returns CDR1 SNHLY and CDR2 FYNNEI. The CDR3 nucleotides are TGTGCCAGCATGCGGGACAGCGCCAAAAACATTCAGTACTTC. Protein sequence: CASMRDSAKNIQYF.

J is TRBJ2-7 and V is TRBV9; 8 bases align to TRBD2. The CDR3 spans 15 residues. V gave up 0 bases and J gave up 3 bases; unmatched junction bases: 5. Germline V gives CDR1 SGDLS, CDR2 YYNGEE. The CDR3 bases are TGTGCCAGCAGCGTAGACGGGGGGGCGAGCTACGAGCAGTACTTC. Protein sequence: CASSVDGGASYEQYF.

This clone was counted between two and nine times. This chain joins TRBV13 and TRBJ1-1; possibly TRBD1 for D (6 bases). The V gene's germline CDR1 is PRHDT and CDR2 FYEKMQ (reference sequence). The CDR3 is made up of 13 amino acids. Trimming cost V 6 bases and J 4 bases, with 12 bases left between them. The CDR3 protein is CASRLQGPTEAFF. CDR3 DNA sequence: TGTGCCAGCAGGTTACAGGGTCCCACTGAAGCTTTCTTT. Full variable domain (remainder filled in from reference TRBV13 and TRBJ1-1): AAGVIQSPRHLIKEKRETATLKCYPIPRHDTVYWYQQGPGQDPQFLISFYEKMQSDKGSIPDRFSAQQFSDYHSELNMSSLELGDSALYFCASRLQGPTEAFFGQGTRLTVV.

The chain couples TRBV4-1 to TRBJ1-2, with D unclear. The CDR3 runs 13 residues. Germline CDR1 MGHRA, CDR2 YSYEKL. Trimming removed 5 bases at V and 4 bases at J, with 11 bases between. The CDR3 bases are TGCGCCAGCAGCGAGAGGAGTCTCTATGGCTACACCTTC. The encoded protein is CASSERSLYGYTF.

The CDR3 nucleotides read TGTGCCAGCTCAGACAGGGGAGCGTACGAGCAGTACTTC. Translated, it gives CASSDRGAYEQYF. The V call is TRBV2, the J call TRBJ2-7; 8 bases map to TRBD1. V lost 8 bases, J lost 4 bases, and 7 bases stayed unmatched. There are 13 residues in the CDR3. The germline V gene encodes CDR1 SNHLY and CDR2 FYNNEI.

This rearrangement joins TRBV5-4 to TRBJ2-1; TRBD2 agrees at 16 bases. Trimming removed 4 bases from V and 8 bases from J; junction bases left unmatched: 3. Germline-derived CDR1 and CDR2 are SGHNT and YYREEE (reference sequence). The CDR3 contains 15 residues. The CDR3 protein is CASSPGTSGGDEQFF. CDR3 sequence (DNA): TGTGCCAGCAGCCCCGGGACTAGCGGGGGGGATGAGCAGTTCTTC.

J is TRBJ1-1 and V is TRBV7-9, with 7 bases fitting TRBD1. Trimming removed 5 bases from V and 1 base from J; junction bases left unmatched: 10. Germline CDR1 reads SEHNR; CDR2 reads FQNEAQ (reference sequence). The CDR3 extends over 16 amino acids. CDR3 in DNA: TGTGCCAGCAGCCACCGGACAGGTCTCTGGAACACTGAAGCTTTCTTT. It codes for CASSHRTGLWNTEAFF.

The CDR3 protein is CASSLTGAYEQYF. CDR3 bases: TGTGCCAGCAGCTTAACAGGGGCCTACGAGCAGTACTTC. V gene TRBV11-3 combines with J gene TRBJ2-7, with 7 nucleotides matching TRBD1. Germline loops: CDR1 SGHNT, CDR2 YENEEA. The V segment lost 2 bases and the J segment 2 bases; nucleotides outside the gene matches: 0. CDR3 length equals 13 residues.

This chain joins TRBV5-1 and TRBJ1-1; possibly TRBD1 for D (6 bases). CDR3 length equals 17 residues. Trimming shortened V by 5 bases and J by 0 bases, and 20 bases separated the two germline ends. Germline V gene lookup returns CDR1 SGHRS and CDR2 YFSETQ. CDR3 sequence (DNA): TGCGCCAGCAGGCCGACCGGGACACCTTCCTTGAACACTGAAGCTTTCTTT. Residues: CASRPTGTPSLNTEAFF.

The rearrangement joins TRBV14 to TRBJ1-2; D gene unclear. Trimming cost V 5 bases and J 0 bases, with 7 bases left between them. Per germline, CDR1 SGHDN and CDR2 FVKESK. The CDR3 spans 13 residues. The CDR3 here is CASSSTTNYGYTF. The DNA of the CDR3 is TGTGCCAGCAGCTCAACTACTAACTATGGCTACACCTTC.

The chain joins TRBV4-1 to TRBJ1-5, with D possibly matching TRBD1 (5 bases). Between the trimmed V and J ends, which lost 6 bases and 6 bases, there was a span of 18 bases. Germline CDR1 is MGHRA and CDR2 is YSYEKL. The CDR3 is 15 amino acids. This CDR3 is CASSSSLGVSQPQHF. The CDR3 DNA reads TGCGCCAGCAGTTCTTCCCTAGGGGTGAGTCAGCCCCAGCATTTT.

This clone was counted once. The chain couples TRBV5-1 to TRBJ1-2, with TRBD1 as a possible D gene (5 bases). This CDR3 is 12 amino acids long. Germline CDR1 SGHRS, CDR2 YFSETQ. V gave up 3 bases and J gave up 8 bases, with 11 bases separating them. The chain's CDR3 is CASSYIGVGYTF. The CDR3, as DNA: TGCGCCAGCAGCTACATAGGGGTCGGCTACACCTTC.

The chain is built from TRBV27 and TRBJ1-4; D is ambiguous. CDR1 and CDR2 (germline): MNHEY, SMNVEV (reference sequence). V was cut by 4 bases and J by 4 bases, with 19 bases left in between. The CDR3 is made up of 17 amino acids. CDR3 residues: CASSSYTDPSLNEKLFF. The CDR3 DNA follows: TGTGCCAGCAGTTCATACACAGACCCGTCTCTTAATGAAAAACTGTTTTTT.

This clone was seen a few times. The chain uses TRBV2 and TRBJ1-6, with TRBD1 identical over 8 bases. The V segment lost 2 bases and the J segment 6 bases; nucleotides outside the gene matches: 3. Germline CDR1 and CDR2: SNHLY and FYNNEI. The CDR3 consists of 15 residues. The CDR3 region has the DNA TGTGCCAGCAGTGAACGAGGACAGGGTAATTCACCCCTCCACTTT. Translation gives CASSERGQGNSPLHF.

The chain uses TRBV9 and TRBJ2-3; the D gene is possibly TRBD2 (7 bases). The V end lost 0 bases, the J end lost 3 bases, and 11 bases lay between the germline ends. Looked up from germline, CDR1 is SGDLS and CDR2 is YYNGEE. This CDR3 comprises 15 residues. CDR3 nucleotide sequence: TGTGCCAGCAGCGTAGCGGGGGGCCGGACAGATACGCAGTATTTT. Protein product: CASSVAGGRTDTQYF.

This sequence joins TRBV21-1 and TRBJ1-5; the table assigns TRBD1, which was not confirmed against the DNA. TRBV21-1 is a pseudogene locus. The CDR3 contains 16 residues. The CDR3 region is CASSNPGQGADQPQHF. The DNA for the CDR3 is TGTGCCAGCAGCAACCCGGGACAGGGGGCAGACCAGCCCCAGCATTTT.

The CDR3 coding sequence is TGTGCCAGCAGCCCCGGTGGTGATCGGGGGAGGATACTGTTTTTT. Its translation is CASSPGGDRGRILFF. The rearrangement links TRBV7-9 to TRBJ1-4; weak D call: TRBD1 (5 bases). V was pared by 5 bases and J by 13 bases, with 23 bases between. The CDR3 length is 15 residues. CDR1 and CDR2 (germline): SEHNR, FQNEAQ (reference sequence).

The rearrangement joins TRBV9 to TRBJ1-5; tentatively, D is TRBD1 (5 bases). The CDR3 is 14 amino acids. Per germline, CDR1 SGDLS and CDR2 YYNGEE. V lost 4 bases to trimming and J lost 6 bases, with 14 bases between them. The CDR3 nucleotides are TGTGCCAGCAGCCTAGGATCGGGGGGTCAGCCCCAGCATTTT. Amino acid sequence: CASSLGSGGQPQHF.